The clone carrying this T cell receptor (beta chain) showed up just a few times. Its target is unknown. Treatment here: PENTA 11 planned treatment interruption arm or continuous ART arm. At least 24 weeks of at least three-drug ART, in children 2 to 15 years. The source of the sample is a study of HIV-infected children after antiretroviral therapy interruption. Turning to the study itself: Recorded EBV and CMV exposure existed for most children. For the interruption arm, samples span week 0 through about 3 years after study end.

A 3' RACE protocol on RNA, with unique molecular identifiers, produced the TCR library. TCRdb reprocessed the 3' RACE reads via MiXCR and lists one record per CDR3 protein. The data show more than 85,000 distinct CDR3 sequences, around 6.9% seen once. Regarding the study as a whole: Some non-naive CD45RA+ T cells might be present among sorted naive cells.

Sample: CD45RA+ CD4+ T cells from PBMCs, pooled from several time points, taken from a donor given antiretroviral therapy, either interrupted or continuous. The subset is: naive CD4+ CD45RA+ CD45RO- T cells. The TCR was taken from a pool of human donors with HIV.

Written as DNA, the CDR3 is TGTGCCAGCAGCTTTTCTAATTCACCCCTCCACTTT. Its translation: CASSFSNSPLHF. V and J are TRBV5-5 and TRBJ1-6; D gene ambiguous. Germline CDR1 is SGHKS and CDR2 is YYEKEE (reference sequence). The CDR3 spans 12 residues. Trimming pared 2 bases from V and 6 bases from J, leaving 3 bases between.